This section outlines one T cell receptor beta chain sequence together with its context. The antigen is not known. Here immunoSEQ multiplex PCR was the method, and the copy in TCRdb shows in-frame clones only, minus some. The sample includes some 82,000 clones, around 93% of them seen just once. This entry is derived from a study of human versus mouse CDR3 diversity and MHC coevolution. Broader study findings: Clonal inequality was lowest in two of the three human donors. iCHAO1 estimated the human TCR beta repertoire at 1.5 million to 2 million clonotypes.

The sequence was collected from a person aged 25 to 75 in good health. What was sequenced was naive CD4+ T cells from blood. The subset is: CD45RO-negative CD62L-positive naive CD4 T cells.

The chain's CDR3 is CASSVFRVGQPQHF. The CDR3 coding sequence is TGTGCCAGCAGTGTTTTCAGGGTTGGTCAGCCCCAGCATTTT. The V and J genes are TRBV2 and TRBJ1-5, with D possibly TRBD1 on 5 matching bases. Trimming removed 4 bases at V and 6 bases at J, with 13 bases between. Per the germline V gene, CDR1 is SNHLY and CDR2 is FYNNEI. CDR3 length: 14 amino acids.